This T cell receptor beta chain originates from a study of blood T cell repertoires in COVID-19. Study details: PBMCs, B-cell-depleted T cells, or T cells were the source of the cDNA or gDNA that made up the material.

The V end lost 5 bases, the J end lost 5 bases, and 12 bases lay between the germline ends. Germline CDR1 and CDR2: MDHEN and SYDVKM. The CDR3 contains 13 residues. Profiling relied on immunoSEQ multiplex PCR, and the TCRdb table lists in-frame clones only, not all of them. The sample records 250,000 to 350,000 clones, nearly 90% being singletons. This sequence joins TRBV28 and TRBJ2-5; D is unresolved. Sequencing was done on a sample of PBMCs or T cells enriched from blood (not recorded which). This clonotype was obtained from a woman aged 18 to 35 with acute COVID-19. DNA for the CDR3: TGTGCCAGCAGTATGACTTGGCGGGAGACCCAGTACTTC. Its protein product is CASSMTWRETQYF.